This T cell receptor (beta chain) was recovered during a study of OX40 agonist ivuxolimab in advanced cancers. Clones were sequenced by immunoSEQ multiplex PCR, and TCRdb holds only the in-frame ones, with some missing. Among some 78,000 clones listed, 86% were seen once. This clone was recorded a few times. CDR3 length: 14 residues. Trimming cost V 1 base and J 4 bases, with 10 bases left between them. The germline V gene encodes CDR1 SGHVS and CDR2 FNYEAQ. The chain couples TRBV7-6 to TRBJ2-5; D may be TRBD1 (5 bases). Material: CD4+ or CD8+ T cells sorted from blood, obtained in a trial of the OX40 agonist ivuxolimab. The TCR comes from an adult with an advanced solid tumor such as melanoma, head and neck, liver or kidney cancer. The CDR3 is CASSLGTSRETQYF. In DNA form, the CDR3 reads TGTGCCAGCAGCTTAGGGACATCGAGAGAGACCCAGTACTTC.